This T cell receptor (beta chain) was sequenced during a study of cytomegalovirus exposure and HLA in healthy donors. Whole-study results and caveats: Several V segments, TRBV6-2 and TRBV6-3 among them, could not be told apart and were dropped.

This PCR relied on a set of 60 Vbeta primers and 13 Jbeta primers. Only in-frame clones appear in the TCRdb table, and some are missing; sequencing was by immunoSEQ multiplex PCR. The sample has 150,000 to 200,000 clones; 80% are singletons. This clone was picked up one time. Its antigen is unidentified. CDR1 LGHNA and CDR2 YNFKEQ come from the germline V gene. The CDR3 runs to 15 residues. Unmatched junction bases numbered 4, after V lost 5 bases and J lost 4 bases. The chain links TRBV4-2 to TRBJ2-1; 11 nucleotides agree with TRBD2. Source material: PBMCs. This receptor was taken from a girl between 5 and 17 years old in good health and CMV-seropositive. This CDR3 is CASSVGTSGYNEQFF. For the CDR3, the DNA is TGTGCCAGCAGCGTAGGGACTAGCGGATACAATGAGCAGTTCTTC.